Shown below are 10 T cell receptor beta chains from a single sample sequenced in a study of T cells in Graves' hyperthyroidism and ophthalmopathy. Amplified regions were TCR beta CDR3 sequences from RNA transcripts. In the first-round RT-PCR of the TCR CDR3, the HTBI primer set was used. From the multiplex PCR reads, TCRdb called clonotypes with MiXCR, one entry per CDR3 protein. The sample has some 720,000 distinct CDR3 sequences; 15% to 20% are singletons. Sequenced material: blood. The receptors derive from a man aged 18 to 30 with Graves' hyperthyroidism.

This clonotype was seen a few times. The chain uses TRBV18 and TRBJ1-3; D is undetermined. The CDR3 runs 14 residues. Germline V CDR1 and CDR2: KGHSH, LQKENI. Trimming shortened V by 3 bases and J by 0 bases, and 6 bases separated the two germline ends. The CDR3 sequence: CASSPLSSGNTIYF. CDR3 sequence (DNA): TGTGCCAGCTCACCCCTGAGCTCTGGAAACACCATATATTTT.

About this clonotype: Sequence at one end of the junction differs from germline and may be a read error. This chain uses TRBV6-1 with TRBJ2-2; D perhaps matches TRBD1 (7 bases). Germline CDR1 reads MNHNS; CDR2 reads SASEGT. The CDR3 totals 17 residues. In DNA form, the CDR3 reads TGTGCCAGCAGTACCCCTACAGGGGATAAGAACACCGGGGGGCTGTTTTTT. Residues: CASSTPTGDKNTGGLFF.

This clonotype was counted between two and nine times. J is TRBJ2-1 and V is TRBV19; D is undetermined. V gave up 3 bases and J gave up 0 bases, with 12 bases separating them. In germline, CDR1 is LNHDA, CDR2 SQIVND (reference sequence). The CDR3 spans 16 residues. CDR3 sequence: CASSIYGGHSYNEQFF. CDR3 DNA: TGTGCCAGTAGTATTTATGGCGGCCACTCCTACAATGAGCAGTTCTTC.

This clonotype was recorded at least ten times. The CDR3 coding sequence is TGTGCCAGCAGTTGGACTAGCGGGAGTGCAGATACGCAGTATTTT. Translated, it gives CASSWTSGSADTQYF. J is TRBJ2-3 and V is TRBV6-4; 13 bases align to TRBD2. The V gene's germline CDR1 is MRHNA and CDR2 SNTAGT. This CDR3 is 15 amino acids long. The ends lost 5 bases at V and 4 bases at J; junction bases unmatched: 3.

The CDR3 sequence: CSVPTAATNTGELFF. CDR3 nucleotides: TGCAGCGTTCCCACGGCAGCCACGAACACCGGGGAGCTGTTTTTT. The rearrangement links TRBV29-1 to TRBJ2-2, with D unresolved. There are 15 residues in the CDR3. CDR1 is SQVTM and CDR2 is ANQGSEA in the germline V gene. V was clipped by 5 bases and J by 0 bases, with 13 bases between them.

This clonotype occurred many times. The chain combines TRBV30 with TRBJ2-2; 8 nucleotides line up with TRBD1. J gave up 1 base and V 5 bases, and 3 bases lay outside the gene matches. Germline CDR1 is GTSNPN and CDR2 is SVGIG (reference sequence). This CDR3 region has 14 residues. CDR3 sequence reads: CAWLGTGNTGELFF. CDR3 in DNA: TGTGCCTGGCTGGGGACAGGGAACACCGGGGAGCTGTTTTTT.

As concerns this clonotype: This could be a read error, since a much larger clone is one nucleotide away. V is TRBV2 and J is TRBJ2-7; 11 bases map to TRBD2. Germline V gene data show CDR1 as SNHLY and CDR2 as FYNNEI. The CDR3 spans 15 residues. J gave up 7 bases and V 4 bases, and 9 bases lay outside the gene matches. CDR3 coding DNA: TGTGCCAGCAGTGCATTACTAGCGGGAGCGGGTGAGCAGTACTTC. This encodes CASSALLAGAGEQYF.

The rearrangement uses TRBV4-1 and TRBJ2-3, with TRBD2 as a possible D gene (6 bases). V lost 1 base to trimming and J lost 0 bases, with 14 bases between them. This CDR3 contains 17 residues. Germline CDR1 and CDR2: MGHRA and YSYEKL. The CDR3 bases are TGCGCCAGCAGCCAAGGGTATCCGGGGGAGAGCACAGATACGCAGTATTTT. Its protein is CASSQGYPGESTDTQYF.

This clonotype was seen at least ten times. The chain joins TRBV20-1 to TRBJ1-5, with no clear D. The CDR3 consists of 13 residues. The ends were cut back, 3 bases at V and 1 base at J, with 7 bases in the middle. The V gene's germline CDR1 is DFQATT and CDR2 SNEGSKA (reference sequence). CDR3 DNA: TGCAGTGCTAGTCCCGGGAGCAATCAGCCCCAGCATTTT. Translation gives CSASPGSNQPQHF.

About this clonotype: The germline gene is not matched at one end of the junction; a read error may be the cause. The chain combines TRBV18 with TRBJ2-7; 15 positions agree with TRBD2. Per germline, CDR1 KGHSH and CDR2 LQKENI. There are 16 residues in the CDR3. CDR3 sequence: CASSSVGTSGRNEQHF. Here the CDR3 DNA reads TGTGCCAGCTCGTCGGTAGGGACTAGCGGGAGGAACGAGCAGCACTTC. The whole variable domain, filled in from reference TRBV18 and TRBJ2-7, reads NAGVMQNPRHLVRRRGQEARLRCSPMKGHSHVYWYRQLPEEGLKFMVYLQKENIIDESGMPKERFSAEFPKEGPSILRIQQVVRGDSAAYFCASSSVGTSGRNEQHFGPGTRLTVT.